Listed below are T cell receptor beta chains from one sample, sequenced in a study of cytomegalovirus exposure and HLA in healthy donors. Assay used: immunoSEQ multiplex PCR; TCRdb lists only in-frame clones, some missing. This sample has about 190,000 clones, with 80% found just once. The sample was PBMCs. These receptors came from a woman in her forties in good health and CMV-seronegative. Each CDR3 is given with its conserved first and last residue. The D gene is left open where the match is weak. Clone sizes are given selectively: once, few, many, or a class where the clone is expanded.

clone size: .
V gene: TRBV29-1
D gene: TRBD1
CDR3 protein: CSVAQGSTGTDTQYF

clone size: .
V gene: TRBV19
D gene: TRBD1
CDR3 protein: CASSIATGSMNTEAFF

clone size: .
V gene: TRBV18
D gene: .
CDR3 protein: CASSPRGNTEAFF

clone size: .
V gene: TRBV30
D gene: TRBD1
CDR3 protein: CAWREGQGITEAFF

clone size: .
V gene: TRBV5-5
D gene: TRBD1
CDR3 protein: CASSPLQGRIGNTIYF

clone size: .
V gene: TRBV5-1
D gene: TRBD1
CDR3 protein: CASSLSTGTGATEAFF

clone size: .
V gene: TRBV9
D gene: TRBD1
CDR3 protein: CASSARTGDPEETQYF

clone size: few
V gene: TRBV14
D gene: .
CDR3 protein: CASSQLVATGELFF

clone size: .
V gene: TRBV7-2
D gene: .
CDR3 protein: CASSLAATQDNEQFF

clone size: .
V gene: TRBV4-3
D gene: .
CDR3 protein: CASSQDDRTGAFF

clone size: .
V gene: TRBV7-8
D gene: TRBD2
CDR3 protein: CASSLAILAGENTGELFF

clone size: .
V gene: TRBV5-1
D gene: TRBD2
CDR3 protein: CASSLGLAAPYEQYF

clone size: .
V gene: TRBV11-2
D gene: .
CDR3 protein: CASSLEHREQYF

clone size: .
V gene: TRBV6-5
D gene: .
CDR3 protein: CASSKAYSNQPQHF

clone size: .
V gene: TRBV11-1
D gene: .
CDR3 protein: CASGRHGSNYGYTF

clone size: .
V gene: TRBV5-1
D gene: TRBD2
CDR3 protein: CASSPRTSGVMGDTQYF

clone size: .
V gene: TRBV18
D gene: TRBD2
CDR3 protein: CASSPGRASGHSSYNEQFF

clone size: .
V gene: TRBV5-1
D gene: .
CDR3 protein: CASSSISAYEQYF

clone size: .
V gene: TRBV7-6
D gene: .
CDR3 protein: CASSLWEGDNEQFF

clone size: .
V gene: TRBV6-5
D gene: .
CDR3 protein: CASSYPGSGEKLFF

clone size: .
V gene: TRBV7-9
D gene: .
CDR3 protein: CAARRGYTDTQYF

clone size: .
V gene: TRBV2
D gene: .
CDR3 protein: CASSVLAGNNGYTF

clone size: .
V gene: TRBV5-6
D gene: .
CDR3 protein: CASSLNGYRDNSPLHF

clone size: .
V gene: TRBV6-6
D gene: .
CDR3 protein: CASRGRTNYEQYF

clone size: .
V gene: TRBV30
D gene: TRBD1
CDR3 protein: CAWGGQLTYNEQFF

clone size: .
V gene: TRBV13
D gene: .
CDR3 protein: CASSSRLNTEAFF

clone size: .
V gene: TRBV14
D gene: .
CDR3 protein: CASSFGRRAYEQYF

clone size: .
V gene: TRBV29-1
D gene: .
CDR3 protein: CSVERGSGANVLTF

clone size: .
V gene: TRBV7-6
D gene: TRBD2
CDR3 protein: CASTSSGITDTQYF

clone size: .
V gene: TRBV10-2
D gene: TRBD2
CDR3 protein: CASSDRLAGSYEQYF

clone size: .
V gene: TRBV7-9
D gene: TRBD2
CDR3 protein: CASSLANAGTSGRVNEQFF

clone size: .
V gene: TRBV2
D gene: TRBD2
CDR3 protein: CASSEGLAALSSYEQYF

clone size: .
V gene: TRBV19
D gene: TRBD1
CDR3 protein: CASSPRVGGPGANVLTF

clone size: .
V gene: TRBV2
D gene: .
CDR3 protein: CASSLSEAFF

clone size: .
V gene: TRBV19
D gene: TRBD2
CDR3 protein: CASRLAGVYTGELFF

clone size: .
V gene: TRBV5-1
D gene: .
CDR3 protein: CASSLGPTGGDGYTF

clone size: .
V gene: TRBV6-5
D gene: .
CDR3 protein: CASSYLRSYEQFF

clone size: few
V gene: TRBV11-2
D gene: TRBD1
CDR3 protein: CASSRGQGGNTEAFF

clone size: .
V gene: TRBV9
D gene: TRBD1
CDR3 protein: CASSVGTAEQFF

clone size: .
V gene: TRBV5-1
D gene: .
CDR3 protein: CASSLDRPSGNTIYF

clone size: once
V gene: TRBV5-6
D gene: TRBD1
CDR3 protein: CASSTTGVSSYNEQFF

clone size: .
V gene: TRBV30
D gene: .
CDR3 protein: CAWSKSSSYNEQFF

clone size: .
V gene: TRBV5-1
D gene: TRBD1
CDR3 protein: CASSRRQGGGRNTEAFF

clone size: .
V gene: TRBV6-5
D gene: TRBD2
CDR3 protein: CASSASGSSYNEQFF

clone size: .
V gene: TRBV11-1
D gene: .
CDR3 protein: CASTPSGLGNYGYTF

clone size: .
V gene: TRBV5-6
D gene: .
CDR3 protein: CASSSYNEQFF